The 10 T cell receptor beta chains reported below all come from one sample, sequenced in a study of T cell responses to AZD1222 COVID-19 vaccine. Assay: immunoSEQ multiplex PCR; the TCRdb copy retains only in-frame clones and omits some. The data show fewer than 150,000 clones, 75% to 90% seen once. Sequencing used peripheral blood, obtained 28 days after the second AZD1222 dose. The receptors were sampled from an adult who received the AZD1222 COVID-19 vaccine.

V and J are TRBV2 and TRBJ2-1; D may be TRBD2 (6 bases). This CDR3 is built from 14 residues. V lost 6 bases and J lost 4, with 13 bases in between. Germline V gives CDR1 SNHLY, CDR2 FYNNEI. CDR3 sequence (DNA): TGTGCCAGCAGGAGCGGAGGGGCATACAATGAGCAGTTCTTC. Its protein product is CASRSGGAYNEQFF.

The chain combines TRBV5-5 with TRBJ2-2; 12 nucleotides match TRBD2. This CDR3 contains 16 residues. V was pared by 3 bases and J by 4 bases, with 4 bases of the junction left unmatched. Germline values: CDR1 SGHKS, CDR2 YYEKEE (reference sequence). The CDR3 sequence is CASSSLAGGGTGELFF. The CDR3 DNA follows: TGTGCCAGCAGCTCCCTAGCGGGGGGGGGCACCGGGGAGCTGTTTTTT. Full variable domain (rest looked up from reference TRBV5-5 and TRBJ2-2): DAGVTQSPTHLIKTRGQQVTLRCSPISGHKSVSWYQQVLGQGPQFIFQYYEKEERGRGNFPDRFSARQFPNYSSELNVNALLLGDSALYLCASSSLAGGGTGELFFGEGSRLTVL.

The J gene is TRBJ1-5, the V gene TRBV6-6; 9 positions match TRBD1. The length of the CDR3 is 19 residues. Germline V gene sequence: CDR1 MNHNY, CDR2 SVGAGI (reference sequence). J gave up 4 bases and V 5 bases, and 18 bases lay outside the gene matches. This CDR3 is CASSRPGQGRAFPNQPQHF. The CDR3 bases are TGTGCCAGCAGTCGTCCGGGACAGGGCCGGGCATTTCCGAATCAGCCCCAGCATTTT.

The V and J genes are TRBV9 and TRBJ2-5, with TRBD2 as a possible D gene (7 bases). With 0 bases removed from V and 6 bases from J, the gap between germline ends came to 18 bases. The CDR3 length is 16 residues. Germline CDR1 is SGDLS and CDR2 is YYNGEE. As DNA, the CDR3 is TGTGCCAGCAGCGTAGATGGGGGGGCCGGCGTAAAGACCCAGTACTTC. Translation: CASSVDGGAGVKTQYF.

The chain couples TRBV6-5 to TRBJ1-5; D is unresolved. The germline V and J ends were trimmed by 4 bases and 2 bases, with 15 bases remaining between them. This CDR3 region has 16 residues. The germline gives CDR1 MNHEY, CDR2 SVGAGI. CDR3 protein: CASSSGWGSGNQPQHF. The DNA for the CDR3 is TGTGCCAGCAGTTCGGGATGGGGAAGCGGCAATCAGCCCCAGCATTTT.

DNA for the CDR3: TGTGCCACCAGTGACCCCGGGACCCGTCGCTACACCTTC. It yields the protein CATSDPGTRRYTF. The rearrangement links TRBV24-1 to TRBJ1-2, with D perhaps TRBD1 (5 bases). With 4 bases removed from V and 9 bases from J, the gap between germline ends came to 14 bases. This CDR3 is built from 13 residues. Germline CDR1 reads KGHDR; CDR2 reads SFDVKD.

This clone was recorded a few times. The genes are TRBV30 and TRBJ1-1; D is unresolved. Germline CDR1 GTSNPN, CDR2 SVGIG (reference sequence). The CDR3 totals 12 residues. Trimming left V 2 bases short and J 0 bases short, with 4 bases between. CDR3 protein: CAWSILNTEAFF. CDR3 coding DNA: TGTGCCTGGAGTATATTGAACACTGAAGCTTTCTTT.

CDR3 sequence (DNA): TGTGCCAGTAGTATATCACTAGCGGGTGTGAATGAGCAGTTCTTC. Amino acids: CASSISLAGVNEQFF. The V and J genes are TRBV19 and TRBJ2-1, with 9 bases matching TRBD2. Trimming took 2 bases from V and 7 from J; bases not matched to a gene: 6. Germline V CDR1 and CDR2: LNHDA, SQIVND (reference sequence). The CDR3 is made up of 15 amino acids.

This chain uses TRBV11-2 with TRBJ1-6, with 7 bases aligning to TRBD1. V was pared by 5 bases and J by 7 bases, with 8 bases of the junction left unmatched. The CDR3 has 15 residues. CDR1 is SGHAT, CDR2 FQNNGV, per germline. CDR3 nucleotides: TGTGCCAGCAGCCAGCTGAGGGGGCGCAATTCACCCCTCCACTTT. It translates to CASSQLRGRNSPLHF. The full variable domain, rest sourced from reference TRBV11-2 and TRBJ1-6, is EAGVAQSPRYKIIEKRQSVAFWCNPISGHATLYWYQQILGQGPKLLIQFQNNGVVDDSQLPKDRFSAERLKGVDSTLKIQPAKLEDSAVYLCASSQLRGRNSPLHFGNGTRLTVT.

The DNA for the CDR3 is TGTGCCAGCACACCTCTGGGGACGGGCAATCAGCCCCAGCATTTT. Translating gives CASTPLGTGNQPQHF. The V and J genes are TRBV6-5 and TRBJ1-5; D is possibly TRBD1 (5 bases). The V end lost 7 bases, the J end lost 2 bases, and 15 bases lay between the germline ends. Per germline, CDR1 MNHEY and CDR2 SVGAGI. The CDR3 is 15 residues long.